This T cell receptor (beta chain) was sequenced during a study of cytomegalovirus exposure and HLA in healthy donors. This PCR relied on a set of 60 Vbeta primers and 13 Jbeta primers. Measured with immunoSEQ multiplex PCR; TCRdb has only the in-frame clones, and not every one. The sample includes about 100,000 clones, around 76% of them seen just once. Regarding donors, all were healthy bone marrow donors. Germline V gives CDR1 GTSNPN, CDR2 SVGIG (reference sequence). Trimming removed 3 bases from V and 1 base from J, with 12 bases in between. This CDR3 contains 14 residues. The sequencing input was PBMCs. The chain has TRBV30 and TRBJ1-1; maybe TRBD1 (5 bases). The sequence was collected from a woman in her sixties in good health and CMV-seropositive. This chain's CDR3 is CAWRAGTANTEAFF. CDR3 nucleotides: TGTGCCTGGAGAGCCGGGACTGCGAACACTGAAGCTTTCTTT.